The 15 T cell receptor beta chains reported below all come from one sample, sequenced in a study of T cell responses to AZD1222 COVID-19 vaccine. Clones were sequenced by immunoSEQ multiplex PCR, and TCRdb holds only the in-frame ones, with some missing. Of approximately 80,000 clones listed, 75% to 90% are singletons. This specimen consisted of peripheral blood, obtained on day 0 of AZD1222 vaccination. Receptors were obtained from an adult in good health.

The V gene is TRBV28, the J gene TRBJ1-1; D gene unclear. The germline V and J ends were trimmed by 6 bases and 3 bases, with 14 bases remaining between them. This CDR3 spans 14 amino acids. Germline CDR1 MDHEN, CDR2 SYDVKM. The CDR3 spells CASRYLRGDTEAFF. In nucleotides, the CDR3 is TGTGCCAGCAGATACCTACGGGGAGACACTGAAGCTTTCTTT.

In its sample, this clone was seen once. The CDR3 loop is CASSLLSGRGEKLFF. The CDR3 bases are TGTGCCAGCAGCTTATTGTCAGGCCGGGGGGAAAAACTGTTTTTT. This chain links TRBV11-2 with TRBJ1-4, with D possibly matching TRBD1 (5 bases). This CDR3 is built from 15 residues. Germline values: CDR1 SGHAT, CDR2 FQNNGV. V was trimmed by 2 bases and J by 8 bases, leaving 15 bases between them.

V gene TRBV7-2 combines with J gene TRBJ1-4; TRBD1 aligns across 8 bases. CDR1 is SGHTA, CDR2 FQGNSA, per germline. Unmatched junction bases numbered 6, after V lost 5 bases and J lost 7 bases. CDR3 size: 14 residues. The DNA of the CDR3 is TGTGCCAGCAGCATCGGGACAGGCTTTGAAAAACTGTTTTTT. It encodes CASSIGTGFEKLFF.

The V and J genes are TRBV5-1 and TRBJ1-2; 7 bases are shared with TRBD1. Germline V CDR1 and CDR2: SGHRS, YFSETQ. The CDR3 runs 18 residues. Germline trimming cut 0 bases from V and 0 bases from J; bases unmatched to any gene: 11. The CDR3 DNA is TGCGCCAGCAGCTTGGAAACAGGGGTTCCATTTCCTAACTATGGCTACACCTTC. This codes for CASSLETGVPFPNYGYTF. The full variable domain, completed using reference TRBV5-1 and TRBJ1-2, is KAGVTQTPRYLIKTRGQQVTLSCSPISGHRSVSWYQQTPGQGLQFLFEYFSETQRNKGNFPGRFSGRQFSNSRSEMNVSTLELGDSALYLCASSLETGVPFPNYGYTFGSGTRLTVV.

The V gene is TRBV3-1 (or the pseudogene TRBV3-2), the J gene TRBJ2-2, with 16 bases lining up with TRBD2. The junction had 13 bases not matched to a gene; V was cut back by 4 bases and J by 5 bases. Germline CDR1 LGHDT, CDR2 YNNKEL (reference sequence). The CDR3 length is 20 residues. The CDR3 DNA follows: TGTGCCAGCAGCCCTTATCCGGGACTAGCGGGAGGGCCGAGGACCGGGGAGCTGTTTTTT. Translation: CASSPYPGLAGGPRTGELFF.

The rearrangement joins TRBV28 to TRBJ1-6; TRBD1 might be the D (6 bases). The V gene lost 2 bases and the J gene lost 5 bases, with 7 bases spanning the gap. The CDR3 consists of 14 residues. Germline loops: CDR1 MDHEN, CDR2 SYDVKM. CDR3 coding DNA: TGTGCCAGCAGTTTAAGGGACAATAATTCACCCCTCCACTTT. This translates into CASSLRDNNSPLHF.

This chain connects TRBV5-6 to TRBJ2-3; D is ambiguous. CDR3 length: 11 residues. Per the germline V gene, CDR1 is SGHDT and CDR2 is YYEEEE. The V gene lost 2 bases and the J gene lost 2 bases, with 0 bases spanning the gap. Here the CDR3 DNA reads TGTGCCAGCAGCTTCACAGATACGCAGTATTTT. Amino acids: CASSFTDTQYF. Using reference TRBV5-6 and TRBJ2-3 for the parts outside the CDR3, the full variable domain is DAGVTQSPTHLIKTRGQQVTLRCSPKSGHDTVSWYQQALGQGPQFIFQYYEEEERQRGNFPDRFSGHQFPNYSSELNVNALLLGDSALYLCASSFTDTQYFGPGTRLTVL.

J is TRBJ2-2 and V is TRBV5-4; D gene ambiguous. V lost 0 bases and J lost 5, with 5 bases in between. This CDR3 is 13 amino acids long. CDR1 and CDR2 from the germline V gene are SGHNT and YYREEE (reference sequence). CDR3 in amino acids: CASSLAVTGELFF. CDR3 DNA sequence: TGTGCCAGCAGCTTGGCCGTAACCGGGGAGCTGTTTTTT.

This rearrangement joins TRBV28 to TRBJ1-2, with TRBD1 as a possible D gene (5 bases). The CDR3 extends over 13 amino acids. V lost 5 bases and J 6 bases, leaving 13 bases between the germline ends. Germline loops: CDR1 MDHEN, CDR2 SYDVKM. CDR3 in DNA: TGTGCCAGCAGTCCCCGACAGAGGGATGGCTACACCTTC. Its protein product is CASSPRQRDGYTF.

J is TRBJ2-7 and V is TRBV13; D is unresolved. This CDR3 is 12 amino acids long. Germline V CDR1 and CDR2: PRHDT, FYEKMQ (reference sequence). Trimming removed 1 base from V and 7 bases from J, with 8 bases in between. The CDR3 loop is CASSLEVGEQYF. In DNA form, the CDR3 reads TGTGCCAGCAGCTTAGAGGTGGGGGAGCAGTACTTC.

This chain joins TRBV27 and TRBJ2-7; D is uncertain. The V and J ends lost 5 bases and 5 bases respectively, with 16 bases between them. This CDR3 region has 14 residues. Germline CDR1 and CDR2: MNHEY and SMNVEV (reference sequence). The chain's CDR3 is CASSLVPRSNEQYF. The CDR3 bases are TGTGCCAGCAGTCTTGTACCCAGGAGCAACGAGCAGTACTTC.

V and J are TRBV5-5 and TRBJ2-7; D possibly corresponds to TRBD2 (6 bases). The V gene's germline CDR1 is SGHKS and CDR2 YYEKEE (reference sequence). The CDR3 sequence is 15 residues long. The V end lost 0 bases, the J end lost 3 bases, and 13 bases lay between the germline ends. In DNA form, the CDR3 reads TGTGCCAGCAGCTTGGATCCGGGAGAACGCTACGAGCAGTACTTC. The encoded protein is CASSLDPGERYEQYF. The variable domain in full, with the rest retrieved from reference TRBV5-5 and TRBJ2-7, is DAGVTQSPTHLIKTRGQQVTLRCSPISGHKSVSWYQQVLGQGPQFIFQYYEKEERGRGNFPDRFSARQFPNYSSELNVNALLLGDSALYLCASSLDPGERYEQYFGPGTRLTVT.

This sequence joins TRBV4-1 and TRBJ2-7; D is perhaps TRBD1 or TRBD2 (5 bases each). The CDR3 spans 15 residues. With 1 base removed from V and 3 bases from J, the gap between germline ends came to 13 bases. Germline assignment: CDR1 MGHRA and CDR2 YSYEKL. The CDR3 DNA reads TGCGCCAGCAGCCAAGGTGAGGCAGGGAGCTACGAGCAGTACTTC. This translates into CASSQGEAGSYEQYF.

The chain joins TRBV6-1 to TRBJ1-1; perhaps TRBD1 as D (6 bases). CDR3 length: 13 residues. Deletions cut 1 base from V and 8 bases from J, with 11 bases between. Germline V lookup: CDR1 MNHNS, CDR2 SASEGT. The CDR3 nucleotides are TGTGCCAGCAGTGAAGTAGCGGGACAAGAAGCTTTCTTT. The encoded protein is CASSEVAGQEAFF.

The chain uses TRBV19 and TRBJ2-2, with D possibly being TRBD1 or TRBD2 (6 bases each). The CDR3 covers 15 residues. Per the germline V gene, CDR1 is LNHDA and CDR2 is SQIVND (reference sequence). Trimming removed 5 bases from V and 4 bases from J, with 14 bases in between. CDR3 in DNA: TGTGCCAGTAGTTCGCAGGGGAGGAGCACCGGGGAGCTGTTTTTT. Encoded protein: CASSSQGRSTGELFF.